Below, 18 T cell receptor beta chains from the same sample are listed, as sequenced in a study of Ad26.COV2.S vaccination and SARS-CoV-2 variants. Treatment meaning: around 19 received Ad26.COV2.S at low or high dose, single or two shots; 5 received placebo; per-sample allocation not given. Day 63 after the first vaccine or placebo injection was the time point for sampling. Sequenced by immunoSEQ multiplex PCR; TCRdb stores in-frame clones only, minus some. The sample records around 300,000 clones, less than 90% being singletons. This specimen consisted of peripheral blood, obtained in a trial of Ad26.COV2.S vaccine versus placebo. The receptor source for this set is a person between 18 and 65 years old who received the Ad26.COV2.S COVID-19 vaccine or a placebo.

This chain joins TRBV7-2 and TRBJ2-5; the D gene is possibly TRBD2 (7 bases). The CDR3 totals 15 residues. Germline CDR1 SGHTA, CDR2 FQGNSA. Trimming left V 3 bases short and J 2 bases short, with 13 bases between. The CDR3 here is CASSLGRGPQETQYF. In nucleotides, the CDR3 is TGTGCCAGCAGCTTGGGGCGGGGGCCTCAAGAGACCCAGTACTTC.

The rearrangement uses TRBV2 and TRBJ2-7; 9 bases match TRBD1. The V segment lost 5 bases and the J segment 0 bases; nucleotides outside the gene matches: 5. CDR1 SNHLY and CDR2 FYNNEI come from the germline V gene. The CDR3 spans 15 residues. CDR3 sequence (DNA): TGTGCCAGCAGTCTGGACAGGGGAATCTCCTACGAGCAGTACTTC. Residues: CASSLDRGISYEQYF.

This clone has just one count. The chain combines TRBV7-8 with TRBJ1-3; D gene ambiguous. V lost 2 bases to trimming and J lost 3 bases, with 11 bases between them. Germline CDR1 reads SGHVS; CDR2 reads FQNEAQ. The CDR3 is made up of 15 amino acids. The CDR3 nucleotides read TGTGCCAGCAGCTTACATCGGTCAGTTGGAAACACCATATATTTT. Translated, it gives CASSLHRSVGNTIYF.

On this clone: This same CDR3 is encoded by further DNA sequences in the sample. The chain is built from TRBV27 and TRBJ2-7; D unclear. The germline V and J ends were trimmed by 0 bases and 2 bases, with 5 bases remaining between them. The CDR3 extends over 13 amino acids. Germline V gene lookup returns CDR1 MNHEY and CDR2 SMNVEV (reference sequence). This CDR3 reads CASSLSLTYEQYF. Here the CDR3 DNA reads TGTGCCAGCAGTTTATCTCTTACCTACGAGCAGTACTTC.

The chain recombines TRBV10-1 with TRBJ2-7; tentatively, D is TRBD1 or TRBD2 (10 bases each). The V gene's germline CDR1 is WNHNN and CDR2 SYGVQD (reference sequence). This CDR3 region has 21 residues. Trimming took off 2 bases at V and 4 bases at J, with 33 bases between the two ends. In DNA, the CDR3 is TGCGCCAGCAGTGAGGGACAGGGGGAAGTAGCGGGAGGCTCACCCCAGTACGAGCAGTACTTC. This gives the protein CASSEGQGEVAGGSPQYEQYF.

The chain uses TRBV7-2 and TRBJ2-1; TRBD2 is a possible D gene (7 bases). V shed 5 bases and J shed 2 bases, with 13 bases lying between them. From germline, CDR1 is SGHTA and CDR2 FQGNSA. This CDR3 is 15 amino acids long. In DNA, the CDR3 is TGTGCCAGCAGCGCTACAGGGAGGGCCTACAATGAGCAGTTCTTC. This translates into CASSATGRAYNEQFF.

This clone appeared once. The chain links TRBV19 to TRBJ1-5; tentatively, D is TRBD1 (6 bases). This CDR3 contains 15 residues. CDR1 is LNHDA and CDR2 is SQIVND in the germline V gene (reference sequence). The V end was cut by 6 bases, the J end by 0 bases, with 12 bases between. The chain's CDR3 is CASRGGAFSNQPQHF. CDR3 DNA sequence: TGTGCCAGTAGAGGGGGAGCGTTTAGCAATCAGCCCCAGCATTTT. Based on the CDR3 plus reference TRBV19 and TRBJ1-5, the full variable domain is DGGITQSPKYLFRKEGQNVTLSCEQNLNHDAMYWYRQDPGQGLRLIYYSQIVNDFQKGDIAEGYSVSREKKESFPLTVTSAQKNPTAFYLCASRGGAFSNQPQHFGDGTRLSIL.

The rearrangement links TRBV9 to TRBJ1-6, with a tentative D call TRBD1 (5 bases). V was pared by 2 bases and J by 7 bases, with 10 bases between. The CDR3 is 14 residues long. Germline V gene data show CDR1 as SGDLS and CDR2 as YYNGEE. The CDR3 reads CASSVGQRNSPLHF. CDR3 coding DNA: TGTGCCAGCAGCGTGGGGCAGAGAAATTCACCCCTCCACTTT.

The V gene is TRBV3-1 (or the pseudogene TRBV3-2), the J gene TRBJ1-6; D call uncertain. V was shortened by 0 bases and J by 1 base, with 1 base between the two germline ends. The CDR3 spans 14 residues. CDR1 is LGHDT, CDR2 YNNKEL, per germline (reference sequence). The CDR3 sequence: CASSQESYNSPLHF. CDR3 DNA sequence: TGTGCCAGCAGCCAAGAATCCTATAATTCACCCCTCCACTTT.

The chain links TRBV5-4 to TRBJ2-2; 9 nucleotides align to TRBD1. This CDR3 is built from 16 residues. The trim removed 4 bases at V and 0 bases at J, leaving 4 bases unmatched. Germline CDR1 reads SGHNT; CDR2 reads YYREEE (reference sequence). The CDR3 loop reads CASSPRTGANTGELFF. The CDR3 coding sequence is TGTGCCAGCAGCCCGAGGACAGGGGCGAACACCGGGGAGCTGTTTTTT. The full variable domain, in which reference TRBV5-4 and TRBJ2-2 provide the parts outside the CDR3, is ETGVTQSPTHLIKTRGQQVTLRCSSQSGHNTVSWYQQALGQGPQFIFQYYREEENGRGNFPPRFSGLQFPNYSSELNVNALELDDSALYLCASSPRTGANTGELFFGEGSRLTVL.

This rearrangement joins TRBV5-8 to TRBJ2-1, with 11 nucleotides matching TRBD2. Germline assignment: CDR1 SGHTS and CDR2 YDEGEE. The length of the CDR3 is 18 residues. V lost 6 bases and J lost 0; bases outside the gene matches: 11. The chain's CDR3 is CASTRGTSGRSSYNEQFF. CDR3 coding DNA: TGTGCCAGCACCCGAGGGACTAGCGGAAGGAGCTCCTACAATGAGCAGTTCTTC. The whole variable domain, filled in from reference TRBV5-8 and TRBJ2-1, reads EAGVTQSPTHLIKTRGQQATLRCSPISGHTSVYWYQQALGLGLQFLLWYDEGEERNRGNFPPRFSGRQFPNYSSELNVNALELEDSALYLCASTRGTSGRSSYNEQFFGPGTRLTVL.

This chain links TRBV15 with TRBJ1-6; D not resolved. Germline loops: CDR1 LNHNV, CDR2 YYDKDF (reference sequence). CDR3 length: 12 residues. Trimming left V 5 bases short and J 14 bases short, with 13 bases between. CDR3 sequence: CATSPMRGSLHF. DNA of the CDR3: TGTGCCACCAGCCCTATGAGAGGATCCCTCCACTTT.

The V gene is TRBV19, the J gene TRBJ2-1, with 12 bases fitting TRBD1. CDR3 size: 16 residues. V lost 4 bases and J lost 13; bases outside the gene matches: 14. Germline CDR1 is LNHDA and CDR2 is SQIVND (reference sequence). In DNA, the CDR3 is TGTGCCAGTAGTAACATTGGGACAGGGGGCAAGAGCGTACAGTTCTTC. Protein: CASSNIGTGGKSVQFF. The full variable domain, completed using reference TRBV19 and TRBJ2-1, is DGGITQSPKYLFRKEGQNVTLSCEQNLNHDAMYWYRQDPGQGLRLIYYSQIVNDFQKGDIAEGYSVSREKKESFPLTVTSAQKNPTAFYLCASSNIGTGGKSVQFFGPGTRLTVL.

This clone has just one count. This CDR3 reads CASSPQGGTEAFF. DNA of the CDR3: TGTGCCAGTAGCCCACAGGGCGGCACTGAAGCTTTCTTT. The chain has TRBV19 and TRBJ1-1; D may be TRBD1 (6 bases). Trimming took off 6 bases at V and 4 bases at J, with 12 bases between the two ends. The CDR3 loop spans 13 amino acids. Germline-derived CDR1 and CDR2 are LNHDA and SQIVND (reference sequence).

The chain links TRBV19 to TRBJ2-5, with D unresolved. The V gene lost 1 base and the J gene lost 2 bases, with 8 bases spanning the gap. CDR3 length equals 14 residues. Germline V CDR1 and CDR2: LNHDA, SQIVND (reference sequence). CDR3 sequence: CASSIGTAQETQYF. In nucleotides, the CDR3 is TGTGCCAGTAGTATAGGTACAGCACAAGAGACCCAGTACTTC.

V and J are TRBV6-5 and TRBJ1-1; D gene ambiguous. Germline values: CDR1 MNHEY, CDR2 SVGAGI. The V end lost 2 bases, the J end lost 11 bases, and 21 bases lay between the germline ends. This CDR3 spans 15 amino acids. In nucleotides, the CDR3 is TGTGCCAGCAGTTACAACTCTCGGATGATTGCTCGGGCTTTCTTT. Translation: CASSYNSRMIARAFF.

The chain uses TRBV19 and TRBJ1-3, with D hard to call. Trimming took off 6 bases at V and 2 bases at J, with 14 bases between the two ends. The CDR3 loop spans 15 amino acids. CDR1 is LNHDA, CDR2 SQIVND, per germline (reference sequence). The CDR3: CASRPTRGTGNTIYF. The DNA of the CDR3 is TGTGCCAGTAGACCTACACGAGGCACTGGAAACACCATATATTTT.

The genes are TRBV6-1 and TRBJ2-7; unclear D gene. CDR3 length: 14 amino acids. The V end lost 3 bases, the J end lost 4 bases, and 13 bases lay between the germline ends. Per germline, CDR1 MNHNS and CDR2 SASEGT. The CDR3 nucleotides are TGTGCCAGCAGTGAGTCATGGTCAGCGTACGAGCAGTACTTC. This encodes CASSESWSAYEQYF.